This TCR beta chain is drawn from a study of cytomegalovirus exposure and HLA in healthy donors. Data came from immunoSEQ multiplex PCR; TCRdb stores just in-frame clones and leaves some out. The sample contains about 160,000 clones, approximately 89% of which appear only once. To note about this clone: Its antigen is as yet unknown.

General observations from the study: A classifier reportedly called cytomegalovirus status with high sensitivity and specificity. Cytomegalovirus association was listed for around 170 TCR beta chains.

Trimming shortened V by 5 bases and J by 4 bases, and 12 bases separated the two germline ends. The CDR3 totals 13 residues. Germline V gives CDR1 SEHNR, CDR2 FQNEAQ (reference sequence). Input material: PBMCs. This receptor was identified in a woman younger than 30 in good health and CMV-seropositive. The chain joins TRBV7-9 to TRBJ2-7, with D hard to call. The CDR3 protein is CASSPSTSYEQYF. CDR3 nucleotide sequence: TGTGCCAGCAGCCCCTCTACCTCGTACGAGCAGTACTTC.